Given below is one T cell receptor beta chain in context. The data derive from a study of blood T cell repertoires in COVID-19. The table came from immunoSEQ multiplex PCR; TCRdb's copy has only in-frame clones and leaves some out. The table lists tens of thousands of clones, around 80% of them singletons. From germline, CDR1 is MDHEN and CDR2 SYDVKM. V dropped 4 bases and J dropped 4; count of bases not matched to a gene: 1. The CDR3 extends over 15 amino acids. The TCR sequence derives from a human donor in a cohort sampled during active COVID-19. The chain combines TRBV28 with TRBJ2-6; 10 bases line up with TRBD1. The specimen sequenced was peripheral blood. The CDR3 coding sequence is TGTGCCAGCAGTTGGACAGGGGGAGGGGCCAACGTCCTGACTTTC. This codes for CASSWTGGGANVLTF.